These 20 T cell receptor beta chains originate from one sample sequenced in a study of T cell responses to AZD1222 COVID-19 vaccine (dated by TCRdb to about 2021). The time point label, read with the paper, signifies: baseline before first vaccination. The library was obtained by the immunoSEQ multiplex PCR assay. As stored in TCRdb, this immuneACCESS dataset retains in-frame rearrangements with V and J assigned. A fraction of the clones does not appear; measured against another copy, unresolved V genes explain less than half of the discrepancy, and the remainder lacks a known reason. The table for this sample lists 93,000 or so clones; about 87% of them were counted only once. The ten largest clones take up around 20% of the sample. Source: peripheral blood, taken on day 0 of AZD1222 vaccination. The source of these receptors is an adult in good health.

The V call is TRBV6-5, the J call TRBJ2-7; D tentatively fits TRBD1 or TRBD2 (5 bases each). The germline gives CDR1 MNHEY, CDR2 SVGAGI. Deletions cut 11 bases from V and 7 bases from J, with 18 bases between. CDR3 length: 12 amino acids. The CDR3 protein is CASTGASLEQYF. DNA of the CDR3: TGTGCCTCCACCGGGGCCTCGCTGGAGCAGTACTTC.

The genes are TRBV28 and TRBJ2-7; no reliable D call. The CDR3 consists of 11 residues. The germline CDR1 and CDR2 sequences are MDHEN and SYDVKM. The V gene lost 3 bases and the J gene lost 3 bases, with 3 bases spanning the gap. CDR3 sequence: CASSFGYEQYF. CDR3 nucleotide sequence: TGTGCCAGCAGTTTCGGCTACGAGCAGTACTTC.

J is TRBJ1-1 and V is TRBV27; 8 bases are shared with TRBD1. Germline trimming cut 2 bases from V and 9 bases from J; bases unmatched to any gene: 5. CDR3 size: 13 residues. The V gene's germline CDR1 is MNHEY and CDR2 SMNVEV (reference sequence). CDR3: CASSLPGGAKAFF. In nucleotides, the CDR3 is TGTGCCAGCAGTTTACCAGGGGGCGCGAAAGCTTTCTTT.

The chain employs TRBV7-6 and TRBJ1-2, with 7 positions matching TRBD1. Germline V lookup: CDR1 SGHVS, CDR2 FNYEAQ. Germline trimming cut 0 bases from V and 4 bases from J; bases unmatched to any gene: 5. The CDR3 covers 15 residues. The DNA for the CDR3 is TGTGCCAGCAGCTTAGCCGGGACAGCGATCTATGGCTACACCTTC. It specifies CASSLAGTAIYGYTF.

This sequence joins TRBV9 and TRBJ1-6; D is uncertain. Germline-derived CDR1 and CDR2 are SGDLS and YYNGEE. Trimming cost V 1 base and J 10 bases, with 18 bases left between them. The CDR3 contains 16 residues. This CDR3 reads CASSVRARGLYSPLHF. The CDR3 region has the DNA TGTGCCAGCAGCGTAAGAGCCCGTGGGCTATACTCACCCCTCCACTTT.

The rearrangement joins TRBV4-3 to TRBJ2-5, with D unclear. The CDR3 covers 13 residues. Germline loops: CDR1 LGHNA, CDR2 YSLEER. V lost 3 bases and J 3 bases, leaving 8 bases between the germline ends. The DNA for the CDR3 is TGCGCCAGCAGCCAGGTTCTCGAAGAGACCCAGTACTTC. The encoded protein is CASSQVLEETQYF.

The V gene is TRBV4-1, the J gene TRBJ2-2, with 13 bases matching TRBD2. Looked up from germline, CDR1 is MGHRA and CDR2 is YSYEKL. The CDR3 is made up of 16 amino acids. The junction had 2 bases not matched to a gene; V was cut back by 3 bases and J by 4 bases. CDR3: CASSHTSGGATGELFF. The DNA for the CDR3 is TGCGCCAGCAGCCATACTAGCGGGGGGGCCACCGGGGAGCTGTTTTTT.

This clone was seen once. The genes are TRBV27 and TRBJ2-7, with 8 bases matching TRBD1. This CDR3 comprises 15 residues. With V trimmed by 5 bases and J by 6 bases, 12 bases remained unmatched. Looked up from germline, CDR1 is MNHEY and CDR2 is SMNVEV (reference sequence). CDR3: CASSTRTGSGSEQYF. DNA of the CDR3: TGTGCCAGCAGTACTCGGACAGGGTCCGGCTCCGAGCAGTACTTC.

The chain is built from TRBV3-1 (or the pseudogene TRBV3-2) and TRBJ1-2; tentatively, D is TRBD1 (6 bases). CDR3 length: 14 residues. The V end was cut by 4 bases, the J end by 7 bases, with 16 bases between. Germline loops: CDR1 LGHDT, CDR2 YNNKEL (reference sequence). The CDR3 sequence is CASSLEGGMGGYTF. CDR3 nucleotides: TGTGCCAGCAGCCTTGAGGGGGGGATGGGTGGCTACACCTTC.

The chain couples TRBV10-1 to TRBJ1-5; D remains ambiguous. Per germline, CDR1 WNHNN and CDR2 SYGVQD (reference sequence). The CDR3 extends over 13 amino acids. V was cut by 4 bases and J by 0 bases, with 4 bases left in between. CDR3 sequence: CASSGNSNQPQHF. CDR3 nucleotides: TGCGCCAGCAGTGGTAATAGCAATCAGCCCCAGCATTTT.

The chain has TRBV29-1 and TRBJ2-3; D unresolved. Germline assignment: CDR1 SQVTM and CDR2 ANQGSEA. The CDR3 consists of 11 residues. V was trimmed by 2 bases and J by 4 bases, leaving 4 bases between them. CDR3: CSVEPPDTQYF. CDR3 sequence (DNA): TGCAGCGTTGAACCCCCAGATACGCAGTATTTT.

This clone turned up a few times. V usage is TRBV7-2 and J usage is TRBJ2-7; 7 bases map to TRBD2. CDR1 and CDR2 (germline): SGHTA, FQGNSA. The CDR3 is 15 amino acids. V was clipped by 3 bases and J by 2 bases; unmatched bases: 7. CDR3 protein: CASSFTPGGTYEQYF. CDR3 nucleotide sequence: TGTGCCAGCAGCTTTACACCGGGAGGCACCTACGAGCAGTACTTC.

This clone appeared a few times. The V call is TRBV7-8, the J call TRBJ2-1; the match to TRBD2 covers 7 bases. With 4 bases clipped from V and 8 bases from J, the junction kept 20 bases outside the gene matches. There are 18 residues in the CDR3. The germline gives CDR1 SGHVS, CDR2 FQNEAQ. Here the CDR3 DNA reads TGTGCCAGCAGCTCCTCGGCGGCGGGAGTAGGGAGTAGGGATGAGCAGTTCTTC. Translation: CASSSSAAGVGSRDEQFF.

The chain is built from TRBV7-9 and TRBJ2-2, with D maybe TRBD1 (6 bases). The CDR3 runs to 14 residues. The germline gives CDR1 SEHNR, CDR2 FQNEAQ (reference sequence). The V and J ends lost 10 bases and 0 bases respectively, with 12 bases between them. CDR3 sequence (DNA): TGTGCCATCCGGACAGAATCGAACACCGGGGAGCTGTTTTTT. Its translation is CAIRTESNTGELFF.

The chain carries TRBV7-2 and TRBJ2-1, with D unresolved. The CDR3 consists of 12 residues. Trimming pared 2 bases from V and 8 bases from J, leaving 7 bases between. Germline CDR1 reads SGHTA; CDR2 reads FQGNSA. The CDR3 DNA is TGTGCCAGCAGCTTATATGGCGATGAGCAGTTCTTC. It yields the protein CASSLYGDEQFF.

CDR3 nucleotides: TGTGCCAGCTCACCAGGACAGGGAAAATACGAGCAGTACTTC. Protein sequence: CASSPGQGKYEQYF. This rearrangement joins TRBV18 to TRBJ2-7; 8 bases fit TRBD1. Trimming at V came to 2 bases and at J to 4 bases, leaving 4 bases not matched to a gene. Germline V gene lookup returns CDR1 KGHSH and CDR2 LQKENI. CDR3 length: 14 amino acids.

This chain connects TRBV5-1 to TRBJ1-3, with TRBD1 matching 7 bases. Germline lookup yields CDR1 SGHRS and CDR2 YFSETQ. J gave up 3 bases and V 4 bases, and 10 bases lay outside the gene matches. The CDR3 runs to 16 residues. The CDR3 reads CASSTTGASYGNTIYF. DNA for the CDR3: TGCGCCAGCAGCACTACAGGGGCATCTTATGGAAACACCATATATTTT. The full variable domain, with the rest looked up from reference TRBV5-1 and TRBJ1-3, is KAGVTQTPRYLIKTRGQQVTLSCSPISGHRSVSWYQQTPGQGLQFLFEYFSETQRNKGNFPGRFSGRQFSNSRSEMNVSTLELGDSALYLCASSTTGASYGNTIYFGEGSWLTVV.

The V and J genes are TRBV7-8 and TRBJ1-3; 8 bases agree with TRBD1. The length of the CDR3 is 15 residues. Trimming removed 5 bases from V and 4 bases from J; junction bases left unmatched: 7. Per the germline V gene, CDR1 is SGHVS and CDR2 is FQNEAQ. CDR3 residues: CASSQHWTGGNTIYF. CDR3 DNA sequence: TGTGCCAGCAGCCAGCACTGGACAGGGGGAAACACCATATATTTT.

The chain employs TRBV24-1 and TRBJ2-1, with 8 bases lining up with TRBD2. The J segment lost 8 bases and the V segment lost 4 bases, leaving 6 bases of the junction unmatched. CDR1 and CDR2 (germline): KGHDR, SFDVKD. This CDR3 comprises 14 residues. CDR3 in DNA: TGTGCCACCAGTGACCAAGCGGGAGCAGATGAGCAGTTCTTC. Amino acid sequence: CATSDQAGADEQFF.

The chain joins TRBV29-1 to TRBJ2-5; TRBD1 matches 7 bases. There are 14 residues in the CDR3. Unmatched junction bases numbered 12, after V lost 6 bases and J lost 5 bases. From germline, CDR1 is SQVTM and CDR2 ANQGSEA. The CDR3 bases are TGCAGCGTCCAGACAGGGACGCACGGGGAGACCCAGTACTTC. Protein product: CSVQTGTHGETQYF.